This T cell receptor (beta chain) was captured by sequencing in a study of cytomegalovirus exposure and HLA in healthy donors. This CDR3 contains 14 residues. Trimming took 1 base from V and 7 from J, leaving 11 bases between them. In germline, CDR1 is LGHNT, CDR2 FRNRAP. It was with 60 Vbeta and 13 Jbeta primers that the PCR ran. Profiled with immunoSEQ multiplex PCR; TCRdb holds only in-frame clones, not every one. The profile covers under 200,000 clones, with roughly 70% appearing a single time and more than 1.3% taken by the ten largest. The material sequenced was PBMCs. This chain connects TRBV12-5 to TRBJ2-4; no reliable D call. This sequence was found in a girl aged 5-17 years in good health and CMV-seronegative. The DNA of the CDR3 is TGTGCTAGTGGTTTGGGATTTCGTCGGAACATTCAGTACTTC. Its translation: CASGLGFRRNIQYF. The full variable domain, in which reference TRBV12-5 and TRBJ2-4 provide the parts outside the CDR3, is DARVTQTPRHKVTEMGQEVTMRCQPILGHNTVFWYRQTMMQGLELLAYFRNRAPLDDSGMPKDRFSAEMPDATLATLKIQPSEPRDSAVYFCASGLGFRRNIQYFGAGTRLSVL.